The 7 T cell receptor beta chains below all came from one sample that was sequenced in a study of T cells in Graves' hyperthyroidism and ophthalmopathy. There were TCR beta CDR3 regions amplified from RNA transcripts. With the HTBI primer set, the TCR CDR3 went through a first round of RT-PCR. TCRdb itself ran the multiplex PCR reads through MiXCR, one entry per CDR3 protein. Among 350,000 to 400,000 distinct CDR3 sequences listed, 15% were seen once. The sample consisted of blood. These receptors all come from a woman younger than 45 with Graves' hyperthyroidism.

This clonotype was seen at least ten times. This chain links TRBV6-2 or TRBV6-3 with TRBJ2-1, with 13 bases that match TRBD2. J was trimmed by 6 bases and V by 6 bases; bases with no gene match: 5. Germline values: CDR1 MNHEY, CDR2 SVGEGT. The CDR3 is made up of 15 amino acids. CDR3 bases: TGTGCCAGCAGACGACTAGCGGGAGGTTTCAATGAGCAGTTCTTC. It specifies CASRRLAGGFNEQFF.

The chain combines TRBV9 with TRBJ2-2; the D is unclear. CDR1 SGDLS and CDR2 YYNGEE come from the germline V gene. Trimming cost V 3 bases and J 2 bases, with 11 bases left between them. The CDR3 runs to 15 residues. The CDR3 is CASSETPGNTGELFF. CDR3 bases: TGTGCCAGCAGCGAAACACCCGGAAACACCGGGGAGCTGTTTTTT.

There are many counts of this clonotype. The CDR3 DNA reads as TGTGCCAGCAGCCAAGCTGCCACCATCCTATACAATGAGCAGTTCTTC. Its translation is CASSQAATILYNEQFF. The V gene is TRBV3-1, the J gene TRBJ2-1; D unresolved. Germline lookup yields CDR1 LGHDT and CDR2 YNNKEL (reference sequence). Deletions cut 1 base from V and 4 bases from J, with 14 bases between. This CDR3 region has 16 residues.

In regard to this clonotype: This may stem from a read error, because a much larger clone lies one nucleotide away. Here the CDR3 omits its conserved ending phenylalanine or tryptophan, so a read error is the likely source. This chain joins TRBV20-1 and TRBJ2-3; 10 bases align to TRBD2. The CDR3 runs to 15 residues. Germline loops: CDR1 DFQATT, CDR2 SNEGSKA (reference sequence). V was clipped by 4 bases and J by 2 bases; unmatched bases: 6. CDR3 in DNA: TGCAGTGCTACTAAGACTAGCGGGTTCACAGATACGCAGTATCTT. The encoded protein is CSATKTSGFTDTQYL.

This rearrangement joins TRBV19 to TRBJ2-7; 11 positions agree with TRBD1. The V gene end was trimmed by 2 bases and the J gene end by 3 bases; junction bases not matched to a gene: 6. The CDR3 runs to 16 residues. Germline V CDR1 and CDR2: LNHDA, SQIVND (reference sequence). The CDR3 loop is CASSIRSGTGGYEQYF. The CDR3 nucleotides read TGTGCCAGTAGTATAAGGTCAGGGACAGGGGGCTACGAGCAGTACTTC.

This clonotype was picked up many times. For the CDR3, the DNA is TGTGCCAGCTCAGGGCAACAACAGAACACTGAAGCTTTCTTT. Its translation: CASSGQQQNTEAFF. The chain couples TRBV18 to TRBJ1-1; D is uncertain. The V end was cut by 5 bases, the J end by 1 base, with 11 bases between. Per the germline V gene, CDR1 is KGHSH and CDR2 is LQKENI. The CDR3 is made up of 14 amino acids.

Remarks on this clonotype: A much more abundant neighbour one base away suggests this may be a read error. The chain carries TRBV6-2 or TRBV6-3 and TRBJ2-1; 9 positions match TRBD2. The length of the CDR3 is 16 residues. Germline lookup yields CDR1 MNHEY and CDR2 SVGEGT. V dropped 0 bases and J dropped 6; count of bases not matched to a gene: 6. The CDR3 here is CASSYSLAGKCNEQFF. The CDR3 DNA is TGTGCCAGCAGTTACTCTCTAGCGGGGAAGTGCAATGAGCAGTTCTTC.